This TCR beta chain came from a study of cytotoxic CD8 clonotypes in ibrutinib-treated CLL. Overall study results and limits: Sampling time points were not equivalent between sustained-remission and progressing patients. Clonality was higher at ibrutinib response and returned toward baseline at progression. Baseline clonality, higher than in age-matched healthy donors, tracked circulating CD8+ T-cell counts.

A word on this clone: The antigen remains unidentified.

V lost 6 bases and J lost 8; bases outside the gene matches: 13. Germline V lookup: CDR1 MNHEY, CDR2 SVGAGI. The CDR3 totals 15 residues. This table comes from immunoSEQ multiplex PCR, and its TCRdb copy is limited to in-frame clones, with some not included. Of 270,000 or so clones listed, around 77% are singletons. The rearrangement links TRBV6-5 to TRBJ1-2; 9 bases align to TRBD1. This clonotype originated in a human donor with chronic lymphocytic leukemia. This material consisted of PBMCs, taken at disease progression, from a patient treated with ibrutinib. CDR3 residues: CASRRDRAAGAGYTF. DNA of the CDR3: TGTGCCAGCAGAAGGGACAGGGCAGCAGGAGCAGGCTACACCTTC.